This record concerns one T cell receptor beta chain sequence. Original processing methods: Nucleated cell number was recorded as an estimate derived from reference gene primer amplification. TCRdb's copy holds only in-frame clones and misses some; the assay was immunoSEQ multiplex PCR. From that table come the V and J calls and clone size; the DNA was used to work out D and trimming. The sample carries about 46,000 clones, 85% to 90% recorded once. Trimming cost V 3 bases and J 13 bases, with 22 bases left between them. Germline CDR1 MDHEN, CDR2 SYDVKM. There are 15 residues in the CDR3. The sample originates from a study of blood T cell repertoires in COVID-19. Those who participated ranged in age from about 18 to 89 years and resided in about two dozen US areas.

Sequencing input: PBMCs or T cells enriched from blood (not recorded which). This TCR came from a woman between 45 and 65 years old who had recovered from COVID-19. The V call is TRBV28, the J call TRBJ2-1, with D hard to call. Here the CDR3 reads CASSFRIGRLGPQFF. CDR3 bases: TGTGCCAGCAGTTTTCGCATTGGGCGTTTAGGCCCACAGTTCTTC. Together with reference TRBV28 and TRBJ2-1, the CDR3 gives the full variable domain: DVKVTQSSRYLVKRTGEKVFLECVQDMDHENMFWYRQDPGLGLRLIYFSYDVKMKEKGDIPEGYSVSREKKERFSLILESASTNQTSMYLCASSFRIGRLGPQFFGPGTRLTVL.